A single sample gave rise to the 20 T cell receptor beta chains below, sequenced in a study of shared clonotypes between healthy human individuals. Sequencing was performed with immunoSEQ multiplex PCR; in TCRdb, only in-frame clones are kept and a portion is missing. The sample includes a few hundred thousand clones, just over 65% of them seen just once. The specimen was memory CD4+ T cells sorted from blood. As for subset: CD45RA-negative fraction. These receptors were taken from a man under 40 in good health.

The rearrangement joins TRBV6-5 to TRBJ2-5; perhaps TRBD1 as D (6 bases). The CDR3 has 14 residues. The V end was cut by 5 bases, the J end by 4 bases, with 14 bases between. The germline gives CDR1 MNHEY, CDR2 SVGAGI. The CDR3 nucleotides read TGTGCCAGCAGTGTCACACAGGGAATAGAGACCCAGTACTTC. Its translation is CASSVTQGIETQYF.

The chain links TRBV6-1 to TRBJ2-1; TRBD2 matches at 12 bases. The V gene's germline CDR1 is MNHNS and CDR2 SASEGT. CDR3 size: 14 residues. The J segment lost 8 bases and the V segment lost 6 bases, leaving 5 bases of the junction unmatched. CDR3 sequence reads: CASRTSGSNHEQFF. The CDR3 DNA reads TGTGCCAGCAGGACTAGCGGGAGTAATCATGAGCAGTTCTTC.

The V gene is TRBV5-6, the J gene TRBJ1-1; TRBD1 might be the D (6 bases). V lost 5 bases to trimming and J lost 0 bases, with 17 bases between them. Germline V gene sequence: CDR1 SGHDT, CDR2 YYEEEE. CDR3 length: 16 amino acids. CDR3 amino acids: CASRLAPGQMNTEAFF. CDR3 in DNA: TGTGCCAGCAGACTCGCGCCGGGACAAATGAACACTGAAGCTTTCTTT.

The chain employs TRBV7-8 and TRBJ2-3; no reliable D call. The ends were cut back, 4 bases at V and 0 bases at J, with 17 bases in the middle. The CDR3 is 17 residues long. CDR1 and CDR2 (germline): SGHVS, FQNEAQ. The CDR3 DNA follows: TGTGCCAGCAGCTACGACCCCCAGGCCCCAAGCACAGATACGCAGTATTTT. As protein: CASSYDPQAPSTDTQYF.

The gene calls are TRBV6-1 and TRBJ1-1, with D unclear. The CDR3 runs to 14 residues. CDR1 is MNHNS, CDR2 SASEGT, per germline. V lost 4 bases and J 0 bases, leaving 9 bases between the germline ends. CDR3 sequence: CASSGRAVNTEAFF. Written as DNA, the CDR3 is TGTGCCAGCAGTGGAAGGGCGGTGAACACTGAAGCTTTCTTT.

This clone came up a few times. The chain recombines TRBV5-5 with TRBJ2-7; D remains ambiguous. The CDR3 totals 14 residues. Germline-derived CDR1 and CDR2 are SGHKS and YYEKEE (reference sequence). V was shortened by 5 bases and J by 1 base, with 13 bases between the two germline ends. CDR3 sequence reads: CASRPTLTSYEQYF. CDR3 in DNA: TGTGCCAGCAGGCCGACTCTAACTTCCTACGAGCAGTACTTC.

In this sample, this clone turned up once. J is TRBJ2-5 and V is TRBV13, with TRBD2 identical over 12 bases. The junction had 11 bases not matched to a gene; V was cut back by 2 bases and J by 4 bases. CDR3 length: 18 residues. The germline V gene encodes CDR1 PRHDT and CDR2 FYEKMQ (reference sequence). CDR3 amino acids: CASSLQWPSGRDGETQYF. DNA of the CDR3: TGTGCCAGCAGCTTACAGTGGCCTAGCGGGAGGGATGGAGAGACCCAGTACTTC. The full variable domain, its missing parts supplied by reference TRBV13 and TRBJ2-5, is AAGVIQSPRHLIKEKRETATLKCYPIPRHDTVYWYQQGPGQDPQFLISFYEKMQSDKGSIPDRFSAQQFSDYHSELNMSSLELGDSALYFCASSLQWPSGRDGETQYFGPGTRLLVL.

This clone was detected only a few times. V gene TRBV19 combines with J gene TRBJ2-1; D is undetermined. The CDR3 spans 15 residues. Germline loops: CDR1 LNHDA, CDR2 SQIVND (reference sequence). Between the trimmed V and J ends, which lost 5 bases and 5 bases, there was a span of 16 bases. The chain's CDR3 is CASSPWGSPDNEQFF. In DNA, the CDR3 is TGTGCCAGTAGTCCCTGGGGTTCGCCGGACAATGAGCAGTTCTTC.

This clone was counted a few times. The chain couples TRBV7-2 to TRBJ2-1; D is unclear. The V gene lost 1 base and the J gene lost 0 bases, with 7 bases spanning the gap. CDR1 is SGHTA and CDR2 is FQGNSA in the germline V gene. CDR3 length: 15 amino acids. This CDR3 reads CASSLVVSSYNEQFF. CDR3 bases: TGTGCCAGCAGCTTAGTAGTGAGCTCCTACAATGAGCAGTTCTTC.

Only a few counts were recorded for this clone. The genes are TRBV5-1 and TRBJ1-2, with a possible D match to TRBD1 (6 bases). The CDR3 has 14 amino acids. Per germline, CDR1 SGHRS and CDR2 YFSETQ. Trimming cost V 2 bases and J 8 bases, with 16 bases left between them. The CDR3 region has the DNA TGCGCCAGCAGCTTAATACAGGGTGAAGAGGGCTACACCTTC. Protein: CASSLIQGEEGYTF.

The chain combines TRBV11-3 with TRBJ2-2; D unresolved. CDR1 is SGHNT and CDR2 is YENEEA in the germline V gene. V lost 0 bases, J lost 1 base, and 9 bases lay in between. This CDR3 has 16 amino acids. CDR3: CASSLEGPENTGELFF. The DNA of the CDR3 is TGTGCCAGCAGCTTAGAAGGGCCTGAGAACACCGGGGAGCTGTTTTTT.

In this sample, this clone turned up many times. The CDR3 DNA sequence: TGTGCCAGCAGCTCGGGGACAGGGGAGTCCTACAATGAGCAGTTCTTC. It specifies CASSSGTGESYNEQFF. The chain links TRBV5-6 to TRBJ2-1; 10 bases agree with TRBD1. The CDR3 consists of 16 residues. V trimming: 3 bases; J trimming: 1 base; junction bases outside the gene matches: 4. CDR1 SGHDT and CDR2 YYEEEE come from the germline V gene.

The sample holds many counts of this clone. V and J are TRBV7-8 and TRBJ1-1; D may be TRBD1 (5 bases). The V end was cut by 5 bases, the J end by 6 bases, with 16 bases between. CDR1 and CDR2 from the germline V gene are SGHVS and FQNEAQ. The CDR3 is made up of 14 amino acids. The CDR3, as DNA: TGTGCCAGCAGCCCACGGGACCGACTGGCTGAAGCTTTCTTT. This encodes CASSPRDRLAEAFF. The full variable domain, its missing parts supplied by reference TRBV7-8 and TRBJ1-1, is GAGVSQSPRYKVAKRGQDVALRCDPISGHVSLFWYQQALGQGPEFLTYFQNEAQLDKSGLPSDRFFAERPEGSVSTLKIQRTQQEDSAVYLCASSPRDRLAEAFFGQGTRLTVV.

This clone was counted a few times. This chain links TRBV13 with TRBJ1-4, with TRBD1 matching 7 bases. V lost 2 bases and J lost 8; bases outside the gene matches: 5. The germline V gene encodes CDR1 PRHDT and CDR2 FYEKMQ (reference sequence). The CDR3 consists of 14 residues. CDR3 in amino acids: CASSLQGGGEKLFF. The CDR3 DNA follows: TGTGCCAGCAGCTTACAGGGGGGAGGGGAAAAACTGTTTTTT.

J is TRBJ1-4 and V is TRBV7-9; perhaps TRBD1 as D (5 bases). The CDR3 is made up of 18 amino acids. Germline V gives CDR1 SEHNR, CDR2 FQNEAQ (reference sequence). V lost 3 bases and J lost 2, with 19 bases in between. This CDR3 is CASSLGGYWSSTNEKLFF. In nucleotides, the CDR3 is TGTGCCAGCAGCTTGGGGGGATATTGGTCTTCGACTAATGAAAAACTGTTTTTT.

This chain links TRBV11-2 with TRBJ2-2; 8 bases match TRBD2. The CDR3 is made up of 15 amino acids. Germline V gene sequence: CDR1 SGHAT, CDR2 FQNNGV. The trim removed 5 bases at V and 4 bases at J, leaving 6 bases unmatched. This CDR3 is CASSRTSIFTGELFF. CDR3 bases: TGTGCCAGCAGCCGGACTAGCATTTTCACCGGGGAGCTGTTTTTT. Full variable domain (rest looked up from reference TRBV11-2 and TRBJ2-2): EAGVAQSPRYKIIEKRQSVAFWCNPISGHATLYWYQQILGQGPKLLIQFQNNGVVDDSQLPKDRFSAERLKGVDSTLKIQPAKLEDSAVYLCASSRTSIFTGELFFGEGSRLTVL.

This chain joins TRBV7-2 and TRBJ2-6, with no clear D. Germline V gene sequence: CDR1 SGHTA, CDR2 FQGNSA. The length of the CDR3 is 16 residues. V shed 5 bases and J shed 2 bases, with 13 bases lying between them. Here the CDR3 reads CASSADGWAGANVLTF. CDR3 sequence (DNA): TGTGCCAGCAGCGCTGACGGGTGGGCTGGGGCCAACGTCCTGACTTTC.

The chain uses TRBV11-3 and TRBJ2-5; D uncertain. The germline V gene encodes CDR1 SGHNT and CDR2 YENEEA. Trimming shortened V by 1 base and J by 5 bases, and 8 bases separated the two germline ends. This CDR3 is 13 amino acids long. The DNA for the CDR3 is TGTGCCAGCAGCTTAGGCGTTTCGGAGACCCAGTACTTC. Translated, it gives CASSLGVSETQYF. The full variable domain, completed using reference TRBV11-3 and TRBJ2-5, is EAGVVQSPRYKIIEKKQPVAFWCNPISGHNTLYWYLQNLGQGPELLIRYENEEAVDDSQLPKDRFSAERLKGVDSTLKIQPAELGDSAVYLCASSLGVSETQYFGPGTRLLVL.

This clone showed up many times. The sample carries other DNA sequences with the same CDR3. The chain links TRBV28 to TRBJ2-1, with a possible D match to TRBD2 (6 bases). The CDR3 runs 11 residues. Germline-derived CDR1 and CDR2 are MDHEN and SYDVKM. Trimming pared 6 bases from V and 8 bases from J, leaving 8 bases between. CDR3 in DNA: TGTGCCAGCAGGAGGGAGGATGAGCAGTTCTTC. Translation gives CASRREDEQFF. Drawing the rest from reference TRBV28 and TRBJ2-1, the complete variable domain is DVKVTQSSRYLVKRTGEKVFLECVQDMDHENMFWYRQDPGLGLRLIYFSYDVKMKEKGDIPEGYSVSREKKERFSLILESASTNQTSMYLCASRREDEQFFGPGTRLTVL.

The chain carries TRBV15 and TRBJ2-3; 15 bases match TRBD2. CDR1 is LNHNV, CDR2 YYDKDF, per germline (reference sequence). The length of the CDR3 is 17 residues. V lost 5 bases to trimming and J lost 4 bases; unmatched junction nucleotides: 7. This CDR3 is CATSLGGLAGGSDTQYF. The CDR3 bases are TGTGCCACCAGCCTAGGGGGACTAGCGGGAGGTTCAGATACGCAGTATTTT.